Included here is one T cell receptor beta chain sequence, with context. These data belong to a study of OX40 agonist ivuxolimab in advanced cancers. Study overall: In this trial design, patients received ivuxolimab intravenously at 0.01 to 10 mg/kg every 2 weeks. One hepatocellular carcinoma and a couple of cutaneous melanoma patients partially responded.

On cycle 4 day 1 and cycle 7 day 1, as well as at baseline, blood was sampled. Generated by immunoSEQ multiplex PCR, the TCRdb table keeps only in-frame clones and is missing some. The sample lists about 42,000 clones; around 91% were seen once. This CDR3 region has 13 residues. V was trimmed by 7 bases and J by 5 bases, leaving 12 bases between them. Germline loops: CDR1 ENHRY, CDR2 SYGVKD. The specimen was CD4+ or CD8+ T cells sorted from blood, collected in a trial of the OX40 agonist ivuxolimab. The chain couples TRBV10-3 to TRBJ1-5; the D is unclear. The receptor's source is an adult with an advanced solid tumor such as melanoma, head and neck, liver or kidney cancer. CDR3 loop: CAITAEKDQPQHF. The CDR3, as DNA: TGTGCCATCACTGCTGAGAAGGATCAGCCCCAGCATTTT.